This T cell receptor (beta chain) originates from a study of blood T cell repertoires in COVID-19. This clone appeared once. CDR1 MNHEY and CDR2 SVGAGI come from the germline V gene. Unmatched junction bases numbered 8, after V lost 6 bases and J lost 6 bases. This CDR3 is 14 amino acids long. Enrollees, about 18 to 89 years old, lived in 24 US areas. Cohort allocation depended upon clinical history that participants reported. Individuals in the exposed group had encountered a COVID-19 case within 2 weeks preceding study entry. In the authors' methods: The assay estimated nucleated cells by amplifying reference gene primers. TCRdb keeps only in-frame clones here, not all; method: immunoSEQ multiplex PCR. D and trimming come from the DNA, and the V and J calls and clone size come from that table. This table has under 250,000 clones, about 83% appearing once.

V and J are TRBV6-5 and TRBJ1-5; 7 nucleotides agree with TRBD1. Sequenced input: PBMCs or T cells enriched from blood (not recorded which). The source of this sequence is a woman aged 45-59 years who had been exposed to COVID-19. This CDR3 is CASRPTGWVQPQHF. CDR3 sequence (DNA): TGTGCCAGCAGACCGACAGGGTGGGTTCAGCCCCAGCATTTT.